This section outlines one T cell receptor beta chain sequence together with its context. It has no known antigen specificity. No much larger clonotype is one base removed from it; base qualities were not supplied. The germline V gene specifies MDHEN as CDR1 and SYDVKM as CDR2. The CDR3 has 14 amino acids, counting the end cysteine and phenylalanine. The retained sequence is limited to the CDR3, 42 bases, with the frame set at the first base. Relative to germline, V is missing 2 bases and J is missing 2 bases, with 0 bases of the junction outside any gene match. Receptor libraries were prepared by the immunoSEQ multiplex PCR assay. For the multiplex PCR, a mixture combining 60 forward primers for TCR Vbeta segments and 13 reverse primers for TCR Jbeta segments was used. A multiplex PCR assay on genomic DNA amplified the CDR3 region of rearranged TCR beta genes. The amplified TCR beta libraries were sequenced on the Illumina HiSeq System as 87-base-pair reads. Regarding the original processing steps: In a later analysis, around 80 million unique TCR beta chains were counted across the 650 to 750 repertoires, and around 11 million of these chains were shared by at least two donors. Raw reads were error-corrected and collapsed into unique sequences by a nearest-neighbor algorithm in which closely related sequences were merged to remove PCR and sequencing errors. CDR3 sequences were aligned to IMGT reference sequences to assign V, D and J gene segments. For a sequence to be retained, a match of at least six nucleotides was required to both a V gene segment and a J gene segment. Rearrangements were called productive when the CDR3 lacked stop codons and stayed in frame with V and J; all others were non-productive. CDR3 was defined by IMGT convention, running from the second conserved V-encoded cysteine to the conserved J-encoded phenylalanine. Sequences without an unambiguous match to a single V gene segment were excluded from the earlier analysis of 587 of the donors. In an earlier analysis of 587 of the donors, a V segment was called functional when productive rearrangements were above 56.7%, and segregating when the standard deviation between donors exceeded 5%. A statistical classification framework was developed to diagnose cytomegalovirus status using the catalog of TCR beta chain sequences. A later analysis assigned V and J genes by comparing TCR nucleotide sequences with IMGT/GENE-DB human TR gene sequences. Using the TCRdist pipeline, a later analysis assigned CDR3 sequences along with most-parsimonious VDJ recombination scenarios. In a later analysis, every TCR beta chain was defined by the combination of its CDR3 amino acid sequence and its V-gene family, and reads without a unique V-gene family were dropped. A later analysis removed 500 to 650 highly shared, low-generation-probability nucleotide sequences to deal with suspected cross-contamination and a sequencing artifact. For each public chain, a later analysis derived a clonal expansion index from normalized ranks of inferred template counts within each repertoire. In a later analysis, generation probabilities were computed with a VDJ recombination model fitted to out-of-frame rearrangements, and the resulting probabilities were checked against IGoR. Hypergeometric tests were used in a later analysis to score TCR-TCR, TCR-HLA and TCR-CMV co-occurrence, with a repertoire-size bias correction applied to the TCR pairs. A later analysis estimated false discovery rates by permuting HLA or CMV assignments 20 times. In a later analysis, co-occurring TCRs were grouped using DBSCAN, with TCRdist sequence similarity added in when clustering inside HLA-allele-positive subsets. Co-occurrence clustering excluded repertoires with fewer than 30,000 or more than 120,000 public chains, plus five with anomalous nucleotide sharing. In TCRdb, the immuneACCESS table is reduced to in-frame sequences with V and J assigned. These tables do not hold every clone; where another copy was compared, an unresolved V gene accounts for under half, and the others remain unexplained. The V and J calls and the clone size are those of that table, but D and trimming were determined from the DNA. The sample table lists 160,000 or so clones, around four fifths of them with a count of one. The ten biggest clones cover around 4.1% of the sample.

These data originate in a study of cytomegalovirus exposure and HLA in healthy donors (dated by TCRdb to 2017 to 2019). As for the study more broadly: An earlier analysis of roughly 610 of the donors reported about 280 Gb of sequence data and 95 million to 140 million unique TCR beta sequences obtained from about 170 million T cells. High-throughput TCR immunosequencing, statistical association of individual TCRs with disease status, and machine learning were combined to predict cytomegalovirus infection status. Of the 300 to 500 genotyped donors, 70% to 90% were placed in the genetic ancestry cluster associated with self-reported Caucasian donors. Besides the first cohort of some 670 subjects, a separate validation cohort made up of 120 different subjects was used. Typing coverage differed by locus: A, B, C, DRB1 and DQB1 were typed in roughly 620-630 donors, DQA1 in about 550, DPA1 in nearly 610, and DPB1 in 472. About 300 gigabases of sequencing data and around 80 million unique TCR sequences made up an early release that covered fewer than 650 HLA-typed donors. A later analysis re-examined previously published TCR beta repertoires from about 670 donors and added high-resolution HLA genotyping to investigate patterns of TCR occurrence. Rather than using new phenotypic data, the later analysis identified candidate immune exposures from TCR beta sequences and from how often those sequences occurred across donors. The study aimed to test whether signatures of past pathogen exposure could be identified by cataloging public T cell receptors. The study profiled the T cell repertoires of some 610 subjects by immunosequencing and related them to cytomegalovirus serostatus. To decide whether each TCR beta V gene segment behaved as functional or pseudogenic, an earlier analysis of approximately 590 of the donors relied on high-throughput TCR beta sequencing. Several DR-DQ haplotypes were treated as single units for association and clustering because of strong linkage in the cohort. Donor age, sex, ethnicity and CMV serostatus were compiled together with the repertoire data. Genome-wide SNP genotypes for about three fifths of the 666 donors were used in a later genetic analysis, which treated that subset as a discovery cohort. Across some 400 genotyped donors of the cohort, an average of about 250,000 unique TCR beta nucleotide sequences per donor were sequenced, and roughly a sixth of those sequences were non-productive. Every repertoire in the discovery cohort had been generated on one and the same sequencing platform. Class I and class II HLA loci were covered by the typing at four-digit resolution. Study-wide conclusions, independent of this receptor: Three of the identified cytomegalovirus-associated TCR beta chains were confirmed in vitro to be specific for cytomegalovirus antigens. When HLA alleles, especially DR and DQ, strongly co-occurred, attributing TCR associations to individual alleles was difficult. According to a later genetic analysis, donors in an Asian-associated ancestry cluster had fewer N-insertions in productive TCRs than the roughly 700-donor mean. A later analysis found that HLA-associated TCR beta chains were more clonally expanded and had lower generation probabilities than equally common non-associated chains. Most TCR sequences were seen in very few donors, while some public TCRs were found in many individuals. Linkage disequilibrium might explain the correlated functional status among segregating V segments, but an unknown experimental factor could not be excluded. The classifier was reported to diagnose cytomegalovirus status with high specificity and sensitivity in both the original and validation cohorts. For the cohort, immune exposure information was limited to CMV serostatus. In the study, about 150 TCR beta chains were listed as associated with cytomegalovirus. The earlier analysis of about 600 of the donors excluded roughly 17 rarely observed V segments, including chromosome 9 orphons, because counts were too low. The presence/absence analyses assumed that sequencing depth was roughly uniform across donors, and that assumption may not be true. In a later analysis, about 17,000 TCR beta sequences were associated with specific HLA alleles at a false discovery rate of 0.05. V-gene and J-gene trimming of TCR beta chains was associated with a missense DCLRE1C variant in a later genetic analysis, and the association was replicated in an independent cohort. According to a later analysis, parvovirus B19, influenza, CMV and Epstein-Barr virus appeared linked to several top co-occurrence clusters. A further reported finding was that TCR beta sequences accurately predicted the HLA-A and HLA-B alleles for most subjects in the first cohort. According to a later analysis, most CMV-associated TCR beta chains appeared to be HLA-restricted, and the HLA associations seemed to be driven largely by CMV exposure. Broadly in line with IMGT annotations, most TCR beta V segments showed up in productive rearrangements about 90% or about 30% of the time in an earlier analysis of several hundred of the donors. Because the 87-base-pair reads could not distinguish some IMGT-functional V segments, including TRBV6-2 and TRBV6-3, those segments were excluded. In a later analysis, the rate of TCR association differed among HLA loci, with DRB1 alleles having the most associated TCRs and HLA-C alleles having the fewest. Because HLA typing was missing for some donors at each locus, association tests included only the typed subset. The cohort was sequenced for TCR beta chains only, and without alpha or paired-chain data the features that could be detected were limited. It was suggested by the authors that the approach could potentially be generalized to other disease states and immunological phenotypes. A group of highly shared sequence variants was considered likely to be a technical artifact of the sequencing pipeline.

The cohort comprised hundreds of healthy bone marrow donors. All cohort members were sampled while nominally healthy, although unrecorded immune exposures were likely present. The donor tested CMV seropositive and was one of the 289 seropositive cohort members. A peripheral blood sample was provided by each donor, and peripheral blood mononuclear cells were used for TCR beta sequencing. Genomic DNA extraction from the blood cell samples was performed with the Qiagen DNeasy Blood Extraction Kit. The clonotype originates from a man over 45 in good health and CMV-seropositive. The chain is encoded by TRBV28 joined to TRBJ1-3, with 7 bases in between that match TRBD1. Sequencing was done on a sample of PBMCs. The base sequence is TGTGCCAGCAGTTTAGGGACAGCTGGAAACACCATATATTTT. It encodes CASSLGTAGNTIYF. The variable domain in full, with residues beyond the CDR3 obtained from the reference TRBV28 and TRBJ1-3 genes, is DVKVTQSSRYLVKRTGEKVFLECVQDMDHENMFWYRQDPGLGLRLIYFSYDVKMKEKGDIPEGYSVSREKKERFSLILESASTNQTSMYLCASSLGTAGNTIYFGEGSWLTVV.